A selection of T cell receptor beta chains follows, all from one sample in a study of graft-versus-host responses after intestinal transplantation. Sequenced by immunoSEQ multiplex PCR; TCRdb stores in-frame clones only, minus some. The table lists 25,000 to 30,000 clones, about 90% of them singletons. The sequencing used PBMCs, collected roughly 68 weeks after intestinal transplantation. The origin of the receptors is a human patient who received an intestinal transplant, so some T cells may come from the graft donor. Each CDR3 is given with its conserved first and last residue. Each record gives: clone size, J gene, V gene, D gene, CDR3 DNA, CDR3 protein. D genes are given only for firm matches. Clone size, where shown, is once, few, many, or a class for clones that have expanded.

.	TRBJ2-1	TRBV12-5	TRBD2	TGTGCTAGTGGTTTGGTCGGGACTAGCAGATACAATGAGCAGTTCTTC	CASGLVGTSRYNEQFF
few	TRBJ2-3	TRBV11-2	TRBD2	TGTGCCAGCAGCTTTGGGCGCGGCGGGAGATCTAGCACAGATACGCAGTATTTT	CASSFGRGGRSSTDTQYF
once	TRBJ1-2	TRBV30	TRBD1	TGTGCCTGGGGGGACAGGGTAGGCGGCTACACCTTC	CAWGDRVGGYTF
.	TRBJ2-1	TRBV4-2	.	TGTGCCAGCAGCCAAGATCCGGAGTACAAAGAGCGTTATGAGCAGTTCTTC	CASSQDPEYKERYEQFF
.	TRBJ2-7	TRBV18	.	TGTGCCAGCTCACTAGGACAGTACTACGAGCAGTACTTC	CASSLGQYYEQYF
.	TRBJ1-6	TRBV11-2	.	TGTGCCAGCAGCTTAGGGGGCTCCTATAATTCACCCCTCCACTTT	CASSLGGSYNSPLHF
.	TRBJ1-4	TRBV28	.	TGTGCCACCCTGGACCCAGCTAATGAAAAACTGTTTTTT	CATLDPANEKLFF
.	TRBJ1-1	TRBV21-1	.	TGTGCCAGCAGCAAACAGGGCACTGAAGCTTTCTTT	CASSKQGTEAFF
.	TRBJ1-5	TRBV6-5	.	TGTGCCAGCAGTTACTCGGCAGCCCAGGAGCCCCAGCATTTT	CASSYSAAQEPQHF
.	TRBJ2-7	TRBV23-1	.	TGCGCCAGCAGTCAAACCCTGGGGGAGGACTACGAGCAGTACTTC	CASSQTLGEDYEQYF
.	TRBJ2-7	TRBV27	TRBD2	TGTGCCAGCAGTTTCCTAGCGGGAATCCCCTACGAGCAGTACTTC	CASSFLAGIPYEQYF
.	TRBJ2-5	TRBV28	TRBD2	TGTGCCAGCAGCCCCACCACCGGGACTAGCGGGCACCAAGAGACCCAGTACTTC	CASSPTTGTSGHQETQYF
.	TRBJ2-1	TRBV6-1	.	TGTGCCAGCAGTGAGAAGGGGAAGGAGCAGTTCTTC	CASSEKGKEQFF
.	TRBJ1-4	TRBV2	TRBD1	TGTGCCAGCAGTCTCGACAGGGCCCAACCGCGGGATGAAAAACTGTTTTTT	CASSLDRAQPRDEKLFF
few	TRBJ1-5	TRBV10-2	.	TGCGCCAGCAGTGAGCTGGGATCGCAGCCCCAGCATTTT	CASSELGSQPQHF
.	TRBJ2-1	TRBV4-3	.	TGCGCCAGCAGCCAAAGCTGGTCTCGCCAGTTATCCAATGAGCAGTTCTTC	CASSQSWSRQLSNEQFF
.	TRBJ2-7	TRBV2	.	TGTGCCAGCAGCGGCGGAGCCTGGGGGGAGCAGTACTTC	CASSGGAWGEQYF
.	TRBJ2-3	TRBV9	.	TGTGCCAGCAGCGCACTAGTTGTTTCCCCTGATACGCAGTATTTT	CASSALVVSPDTQYF
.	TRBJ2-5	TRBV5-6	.	TGTGCCAGCAGCCCGGATGGGAGGACAGAGACCCAGTACTTC	CASSPDGRTETQYF
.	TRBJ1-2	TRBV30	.	TGTGCCTGGAGTCCATTTCCCAATACAGGGCTGGGCTATGGCTACACCTTC	CAWSPFPNTGLGYGYTF
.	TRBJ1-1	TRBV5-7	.	TGTGCCAGCAGCTTACTAATAATCAACACTGAAGCTTTCTTT	CASSLLIINTEAFF
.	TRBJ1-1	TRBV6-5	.	TGTGCCAGCAGTTACTTGATCAGCGTAATGAACACTGAAGCTTTCTTT	CASSYLISVMNTEAFF
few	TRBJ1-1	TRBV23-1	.	TGCGCCAGCAGTCAATCGATTTTCAGTCTCTTAGAAGCTTTCTTT	CASSQSIFSLLEAFF
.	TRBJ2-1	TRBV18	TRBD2	TGTGCCAGCTCACCTCCGGGACTAGCGCCTAATGAGCAGTTCTTC	CASSPPGLAPNEQFF
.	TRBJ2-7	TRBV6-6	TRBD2	TGTGCCAGCAGTTATGCGTCTAGCGGGGACTCCTACGAGCAGTACTTC	CASSYASSGDSYEQYF
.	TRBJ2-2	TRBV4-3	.	TGCGCCAGCAGCCAAGATCTGTTGGGGTTGAACACCGGGGAGCTGTTTTTT	CASSQDLLGLNTGELFF
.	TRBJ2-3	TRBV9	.	TGTGCCAGCAGCGTGCGGGACGAGCTGGGGACGCAGTATTTT	CASSVRDELGTQYF
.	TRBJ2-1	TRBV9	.	TGTGCCAGCAGCGTAGTAACAGGGCCCTACAATGAGCAGTTCTTC	CASSVVTGPYNEQFF
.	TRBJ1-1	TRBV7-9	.	TGTGCCAGCAGCTTTCCCGGGACCGAAGCTTTCTTT	CASSFPGTEAFF
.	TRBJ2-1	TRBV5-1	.	TGCGCCAGCAGCTTGGGGGGTTACAATGAGCAGTTCTTC	CASSLGGYNEQFF
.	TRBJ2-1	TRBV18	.	TGTGCCAGCTCACCAGATTCCTATGAGCAGTTCTTC	CASSPDSYEQFF
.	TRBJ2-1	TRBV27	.	TGTGCCAGCAGTTTATCACCCCAGGGCGAGCAGTTCTTC	CASSLSPQGEQFF
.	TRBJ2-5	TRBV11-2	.	TGTGCCAGCAGCTTAGGGTCAGGGGCAAGCCAAGAGACCCAGTACTTC	CASSLGSGASQETQYF
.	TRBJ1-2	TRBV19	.	TGTGCCAGTAGATCTAGTGACAGATATGGCTACACCTTC	CASRSSDRYGYTF
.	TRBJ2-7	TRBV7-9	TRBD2	TGTGCCAGCAGCTTCGCCCCGGGACTAGCGGAGGGCGAGCAGTACTTC	CASSFAPGLAEGEQYF
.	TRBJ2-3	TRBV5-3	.	TGTGCCAGCAGCTTGGTTGGGGACCCATCAGATACGCAGTATTTT	CASSLVGDPSDTQYF